Below are 18 T cell receptor beta chains sequenced from a single sample in a study of shared clonotypes between healthy human individuals. The repertoire was sequenced with immunoSEQ multiplex PCR; TCRdb's copy has only in-frame clones and lacks some. This table holds 2 million to 2.5 million clones, almost 96% found once. The sequencing input was naive CD4+ T cells sorted from blood. Subset denoted: CD45RA+ positively selected. The source of these receptors is a man between 18 and 35 years old in good health.

The chain combines TRBV5-1 with TRBJ1-2; possibly TRBD1 for D (5 bases). Germline V gene sequence: CDR1 SGHRS, CDR2 YFSETQ. The CDR3 is made up of 14 amino acids. V gave up 0 bases and J gave up 7 bases, with 13 bases separating them. CDR3 amino acids: CASSLAKGRGGYTF. Here the CDR3 DNA reads TGCGCCAGCAGCTTGGCAAAGGGTAGGGGTGGCTACACCTTC.

This rearrangement joins TRBV7-2 to TRBJ1-2, with a tentative D call TRBD1 (6 bases). Trimming cost V 5 bases and J 3 bases, with 13 bases left between them. This CDR3 has 14 residues. Germline CDR1 and CDR2: SGHTA and FQGNSA. The CDR3 bases are TGTGCCAGCAGCACACACAGGGCCGACTATGGCTACACCTTC. Translation: CASSTHRADYGYTF.

The rearrangement links TRBV15 to TRBJ1-4, with D uncertain. Germline lookup yields CDR1 LNHNV and CDR2 YYDKDF (reference sequence). Trimming left V 0 bases short and J 5 bases short, with 10 bases between. The CDR3 is 15 amino acids. CDR3 sequence (DNA): TGTGCCACCAGCAGAGATCGGGCGCCAAATGAAAAACTGTTTTTT. This codes for CATSRDRAPNEKLFF. The entire variable domain, with the rest obtained from reference TRBV15 and TRBJ1-4, is as follows: DAMVIQNPRYQVTQFGKPVTLSCSQTLNHNVMYWYQQKSSQAPKLLFHYYDKDFNNEADTPDNFQSRRPNTSFCFLDIRSPGLGDTAMYLCATSRDRAPNEKLFFGSGTQLSVL.

CDR3 loop: CASSQGAGLPYEQYF. In nucleotides, the CDR3 is TGTGCCAGCAGCCAGGGCGCGGGCCTTCCCTACGAGCAGTACTTC. The genes are TRBV7-2 and TRBJ2-7; D could derive from TRBD1 or TRBD2 (5 bases each). V was shortened by 5 bases and J by 2 bases, with 16 bases between the two germline ends. The CDR3 is 15 residues long. Germline CDR1 is SGHTA and CDR2 is FQGNSA.

This clone was seen a handful of times. The CDR3 region is CSAEWGYTF. The CDR3 DNA reads as TGCAGTGCGGAATGGGGCTACACCTTC. V gene TRBV20-1 combines with J gene TRBJ1-2; D is uncertain. The germline CDR1 and CDR2 sequences are DFQATT and SNEGSKA (reference sequence). The CDR3 sequence is 9 residues long. V dropped 6 bases and J dropped 8 bases, with 7 bases sitting between them.

The chain is built from TRBV27 and TRBJ1-5, with D possibly matching TRBD1 (5 bases). Between the trimmed V and J ends, which lost 3 bases and 1 base, there was a span of 7 bases. From germline, CDR1 is MNHEY and CDR2 SMNVEV (reference sequence). CDR3 length equals 14 residues. The chain's CDR3 is CASSFWGSNQPQHF. In DNA, the CDR3 is TGTGCCAGCAGTTTTTGGGGGAGCAATCAGCCCCAGCATTTT.

This chain uses TRBV18 with TRBJ1-6; D is unresolved. Deletions cut 3 bases from V and 6 bases from J, with 12 bases between. In germline, CDR1 is KGHSH, CDR2 LQKENI. The CDR3 spans 15 residues. The CDR3 region is CASSPQDFLNSPLHF. The CDR3 DNA reads as TGTGCCAGCTCACCCCAGGATTTTCTTAATTCACCCCTCCACTTT.

The chain employs TRBV18 and TRBJ1-5, with 7 bases that match TRBD1. The J segment lost 6 bases and the V segment lost 6 bases, leaving 11 bases of the junction unmatched. This CDR3 is built from 15 residues. Germline CDR1 is KGHSH and CDR2 is LQKENI. The CDR3 sequence: CASSVQGLGSQPQHF. The CDR3 DNA is TGTGCCAGCTCCGTACAGGGGCTCGGTAGTCAGCCCCAGCATTTT.

CDR3 region: CAWSAPGTGLGGGYTF. In nucleotides, the CDR3 is TGTGCCTGGAGTGCCCCCGGGACAGGCCTCGGAGGGGGCTACACCTTC. The chain recombines TRBV30 with TRBJ1-2; 8 bases fit TRBD1. The CDR3 contains 16 residues. V lost 1 base to trimming and J lost 8 bases; unmatched junction nucleotides: 15. Germline CDR1 and CDR2: GTSNPN and SVGIG (reference sequence).

V usage is TRBV30 and J usage is TRBJ2-4; TRBD2 might be the D (6 bases). CDR3 length: 13 residues. V was cut by 3 bases and J by 2 bases, with 8 bases left in between. Germline-derived CDR1 and CDR2 are GTSNPN and SVGIG (reference sequence). The CDR3 DNA is TGTGCCTGGAGGGCGGGAACCAAAAACATTCAGTACTTC. Protein: CAWRAGTKNIQYF.

The chain uses TRBV30 and TRBJ2-3, with 9 bases aligning to TRBD2. J lost 6 bases, V lost 1 base, and 5 bases had no gene match. This CDR3 is built from 14 residues. Per germline, CDR1 GTSNPN and CDR2 SVGIG (reference sequence). CDR3 DNA: TGTGCCTGGAGTGGACTAGCGGTCCGGGATACGCAGTATTTT. Translation gives CAWSGLAVRDTQYF.

The genes are TRBV28 and TRBJ1-6; the match to TRBD1 covers 12 bases. This CDR3 contains 16 residues. V dropped 4 bases and J dropped 10; count of bases not matched to a gene: 8. Per germline, CDR1 MDHEN and CDR2 SYDVKM. Written as DNA, the CDR3 is TGTGCCAGCAGTTCGGGACAGGGGGCGAAAATATCACCCCTCCACTTT. Protein product: CASSSGQGAKISPLHF.

The chain is built from TRBV5-1 and TRBJ1-1, with 8 nucleotides matching TRBD1. Germline CDR1 is SGHRS and CDR2 is YFSETQ. V gave up 3 bases and J gave up 4 bases; unmatched junction bases: 5. The CDR3 extends over 14 amino acids. CDR3 nucleotides: TGCGCCAGCAGCTCGCTCAGGGGGCTCACTGAAGCTTTCTTT. As protein: CASSSLRGLTEAFF.

A few counts support this clone. Other DNA sequences in this sample translate to the same CDR3. The chain is built from TRBV7-2 and TRBJ2-2, with D tentatively TRBD1 (5 bases). Germline V CDR1 and CDR2: SGHTA, FQGNSA. This CDR3 is built from 14 residues. The germline V and J ends were trimmed by 3 bases and 4 bases, with 9 bases remaining between them. For the CDR3, the DNA is TGTGCCAGCAGCTTGGGGCCAGGCACCGGGGAGCTGTTTTTT. It encodes CASSLGPGTGELFF.

The genes are TRBV6-1 and TRBJ2-7, with D perhaps TRBD1 or TRBD2 (5 bases each). This CDR3 spans 14 amino acids. The ends were cut back, 8 bases at V and 3 bases at J, with 17 bases in the middle. CDR1 is MNHNS, CDR2 SASEGT, per germline. The CDR3 DNA reads TGTGCCAGCGCCTCCAACGGGGCTAACTACGAGCAGTACTTC. This gives the protein CASASNGANYEQYF.

Comment on this clone: This specimen includes other DNA sequences encoding the same CDR3. The chain uses TRBV6-5 and TRBJ1-3; D unresolved. Germline V lookup: CDR1 MNHEY, CDR2 SVGAGI. Deletions cut 0 bases from V and 4 bases from J, with 7 bases between. There are 14 residues in the CDR3. In nucleotides, the CDR3 is TGTGCCAGCAGTTACTCGATCGGGGGAAACACCATATATTTT. This sequence encodes CASSYSIGGNTIYF.

The chain couples TRBV7-9 to TRBJ2-2; 7 bases are a match to TRBD1. CDR1 is SEHNR and CDR2 is FQNEAQ in the germline V gene (reference sequence). This CDR3 spans 15 amino acids. With V trimmed by 5 bases and J by 2 bases, 5 bases remained unmatched. As DNA, the CDR3 is TGTGCCAGCAGCGGACGGGACAGTAACACCGGGGAGCTGTTTTTT. Protein product: CASSGRDSNTGELFF. Full variable domain (outside the CDR3, taken from reference TRBV7-9 and TRBJ2-2): DTGVSQNPRHKITKRGQNVTFRCDPISEHNRLYWYRQTLGQGPEFLTYFQNEAQLEKSRLLSDRFSAERPKGSFSTLEIQRTEQGDSAMYLCASSGRDSNTGELFFGEGSRLTVL.

The chain has TRBV13 and TRBJ2-7; perhaps TRBD2 as D (6 bases). The CDR3 is 13 residues long. CDR1 is PRHDT and CDR2 is FYEKMQ in the germline V gene (reference sequence). The V end was cut by 5 bases, the J end by 5 bases, with 13 bases between. CDR3: CASSLHSSDEQYF. For the CDR3, the DNA is TGTGCCAGCAGCCTTCACTCTAGCGACGAGCAGTACTTC.